This T cell receptor beta chain was sequenced in a study of blood T cell repertoires in COVID-19. Study-level background: T cells, B-cell-depleted T cells, or PBMCs provided the cDNA or gDNA that served as material.

Per the study methods: Amplification of reference gene primers provided the estimated nucleated cell counts. Libraries were prepared by immunoSEQ multiplex PCR; TCRdb keeps only in-frame clonotypes and omits some of them. The DNA gave D and trimming, while V, J and clone size come from that table. The table includes about 210,000 clones, roughly 80% detected once. The clonotype originates from a man between 60 and 70 years old with COVID-19, enrolled during active disease. The sequenced sample consisted of peripheral blood.

The CDR3 spells CARARDPNYGYTF. CDR3 in DNA: TGTGCCCGCGCCAGGGATCCTAACTATGGCTACACCTTC. J is TRBJ1-2 and V is TRBV30, with D possibly being TRBD1 (5 bases). The CDR3 runs 13 residues. Trimming stripped 8 bases from V and 0 bases from J, with 13 bases between. Germline V gene sequence: CDR1 GTSNPN, CDR2 SVGIG (reference sequence).